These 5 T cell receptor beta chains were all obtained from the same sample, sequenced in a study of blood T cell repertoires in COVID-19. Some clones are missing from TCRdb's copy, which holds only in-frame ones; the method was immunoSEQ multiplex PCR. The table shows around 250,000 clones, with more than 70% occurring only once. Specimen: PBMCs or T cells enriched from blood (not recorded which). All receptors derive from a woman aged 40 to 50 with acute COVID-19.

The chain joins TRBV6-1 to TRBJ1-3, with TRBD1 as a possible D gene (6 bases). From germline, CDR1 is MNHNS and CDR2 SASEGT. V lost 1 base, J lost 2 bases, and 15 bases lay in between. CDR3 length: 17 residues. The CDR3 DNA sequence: TGTGCCAGCAGTGAAGGTACAGGGTCTTATGCTGGAAACACCATATATTTT. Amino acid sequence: CASSEGTGSYAGNTIYF.

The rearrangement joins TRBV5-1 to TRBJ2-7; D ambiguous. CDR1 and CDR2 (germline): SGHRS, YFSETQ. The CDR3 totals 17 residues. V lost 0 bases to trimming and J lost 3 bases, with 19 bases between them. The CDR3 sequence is CASSLVSGFAQHYEQYF. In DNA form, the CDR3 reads TGCGCCAGCAGCTTGGTGTCAGGTTTCGCCCAACACTACGAGCAGTACTTC.

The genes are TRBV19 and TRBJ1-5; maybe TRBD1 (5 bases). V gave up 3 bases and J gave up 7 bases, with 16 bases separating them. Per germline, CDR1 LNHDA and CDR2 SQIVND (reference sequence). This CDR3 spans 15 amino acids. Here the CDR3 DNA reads TGTGCCAGTAGTATTGGGGCCGGGGGTCAACAGCCCCAGCATTTT. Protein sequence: CASSIGAGGQQPQHF.

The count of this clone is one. The chain's CDR3 is CASSLDGTASFRAFF. The CDR3 DNA follows: TGCGCCAGCAGCTTGGACGGGACAGCTTCCTTTAGGGCTTTCTTT. The chain combines TRBV5-1 with TRBJ1-1; TRBD1 matches at 7 bases. CDR1 SGHRS and CDR2 YFSETQ come from the germline V gene. The junction had 13 bases not matched to a gene; V was cut back by 0 bases and J by 11 bases. CDR3 length: 15 residues. Using reference TRBV5-1 and TRBJ1-1 for the parts outside the CDR3, the full variable domain is KAGVTQTPRYLIKTRGQQVTLSCSPISGHRSVSWYQQTPGQGLQFLFEYFSETQRNKGNFPGRFSGRQFSNSRSEMNVSTLELGDSALYLCASSLDGTASFRAFFGQGTRLTVV.

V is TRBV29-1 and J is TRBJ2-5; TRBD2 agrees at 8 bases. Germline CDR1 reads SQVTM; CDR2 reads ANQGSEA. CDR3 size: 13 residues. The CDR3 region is CIGHSGGEETQYF. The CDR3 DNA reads TGCATCGGACACTCGGGGGGGGAAGAGACCCAGTACTTC. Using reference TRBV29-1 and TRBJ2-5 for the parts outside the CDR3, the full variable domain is SAVISQKPSRDICQRGTSLTIQCQVDSQVTMMFWYRQQPGQSLTLIATANQGSEATYESGFVIDKFPISRPNLTFSTLTVSNMSPEDSSIYLCIGHSGGEETQYFGPGTRLLVL.